Following are 10 T cell receptor beta chains from one sample sequenced in a study of blood T cell repertoires in COVID-19. Produced via immunoSEQ multiplex PCR; TCRdb's table is partial and in-frame only. The table includes roughly 200,000 clones, about 86% detected once. The sample was peripheral blood. The receptors come from a woman aged 25 to 39 with active or convalescent COVID-19.

The V and J genes are TRBV11-2 and TRBJ2-5; D is perhaps TRBD1 (6 bases). Germline V gene data show CDR1 as SGHAT and CDR2 as FQNNGV. This CDR3 is 16 amino acids long. Trimming cost V 1 base and J 2 bases, with 14 bases left between them. The CDR3 protein is CASSLVDSTGQETQYF. DNA of the CDR3: TGTGCCAGCAGCTTAGTTGACAGCACAGGGCAAGAGACCCAGTACTTC.

V is TRBV27 and J is TRBJ1-5; 9 nucleotides agree with TRBD1. V was clipped by 3 bases and J by 6 bases; unmatched bases: 0. Germline CDR1 reads MNHEY; CDR2 reads SMNVEV (reference sequence). This CDR3 contains 13 residues. The CDR3, as DNA: TGTGCCAGCAGTTTGACAGGGGGTCAGCCCCAGCATTTT. This encodes CASSLTGGQPQHF.

The chain recombines TRBV28 with TRBJ1-5; D might be TRBD1 (6 bases). CDR1 and CDR2 from the germline V gene are MDHEN and SYDVKM. The ends were cut back, 6 bases at V and 4 bases at J, with 16 bases in the middle. This CDR3 contains 15 residues. This CDR3 reads CASRPGTRGNQPQHF. DNA for the CDR3: TGTGCCAGCAGGCCTGGGACAAGGGGGAATCAGCCCCAGCATTTT.

The chain is built from TRBV19 and TRBJ1-1; D possibly corresponds to TRBD1 (6 bases). CDR1 is LNHDA and CDR2 is SQIVND in the germline V gene (reference sequence). The length of the CDR3 is 12 residues. The V end lost 5 bases, the J end lost 4 bases, and 8 bases lay between the germline ends. The DNA for the CDR3 is TGTGCCAGTAGTCCAGGGGCCACTGAAGCTTTCTTT. Its protein product is CASSPGATEAFF.

The chain has TRBV24-1 and TRBJ2-5; TRBD1 agrees at 8 bases. The CDR3 consists of 13 residues. Germline CDR1 and CDR2: KGHDR and SFDVKD. Losses at the gene ends were 6 bases for V and 5 bases for J; bases not matched to a gene: 4. In nucleotides, the CDR3 is TGTGCCACCAGTAAGACAGGGGACGAGACCCAGTACTTC. Translated: CATSKTGDETQYF.

This chain uses TRBV4-1 with TRBJ2-1; TRBD2 aligns across 10 bases. CDR3 length: 16 amino acids. Germline CDR1 reads MGHRA; CDR2 reads YSYEKL. V lost 3 bases and J lost 5; bases outside the gene matches: 7. This CDR3 reads CASSHPSGGKDNEQFF. As DNA, the CDR3 is TGCGCCAGCAGCCACCCTAGCGGGGGAAAAGACAATGAGCAGTTCTTC.

The rearrangement uses TRBV28 and TRBJ1-4, with 7 bases lining up with TRBD1. The CDR3 is 16 amino acids. Germline CDR1 is MDHEN and CDR2 is SYDVKM. With V trimmed by 6 bases and J by 0 bases, 7 bases remained unmatched. The CDR3 DNA sequence: TGTGCCAGCAGCCCTGGACAGGTTGCAACTAATGAAAAACTGTTTTTT. It is translated as CASSPGQVATNEKLFF.

This sequence joins TRBV7-6 and TRBJ1-2; D is ambiguous. The CDR3 sequence is 14 residues long. The germline gives CDR1 SGHVS, CDR2 FNYEAQ. V was clipped by 5 bases and J by 9 bases, with 19 bases between them. The CDR3 loop reads CASSPKPDTIRYTF. The CDR3 coding sequence is TGTGCCAGCAGCCCAAAGCCCGACACCATCCGCTACACCTTC.

The chain employs TRBV12-3 or TRBV12-4 and TRBJ2-5; no reliable D call. The CDR3 is made up of 13 amino acids. The germline V and J ends were trimmed by 5 bases and 6 bases, with 13 bases remaining between them. CDR3 sequence: CASSATTEKTQYF. CDR3 in DNA: TGTGCCAGCAGTGCAACCACGGAGAAGACCCAGTACTTC.

The V gene is TRBV10-3, the J gene TRBJ2-1, with D unresolved. CDR1 and CDR2 from the germline V gene are ENHRY and SYGVKD. This CDR3 has 16 residues. Trimming left V 0 bases short and J 0 bases short, with 9 bases between. The CDR3 loop is CAISESMSYSYNEQFF. The CDR3 region has the DNA TGTGCCATCAGTGAGTCTATGAGTTACTCCTACAATGAGCAGTTCTTC.